These 3 T cell receptor beta chains originate from one sample sequenced in a study of identifying expanded T cells in peripheral blood. Measured with immunoSEQ multiplex PCR; TCRdb has only the in-frame clones, and not every one. The sample has about 100,000 clones; approximately 88% are singletons. The sample consisted of blood. These receptors were collected from a person aged 18 to 75 in good health.

The chain employs TRBV6-6 and TRBJ2-1, with D perhaps TRBD1 or TRBD2 (5 bases each). CDR3 length: 13 residues. Trimming removed 7 bases from V and 4 bases from J, with 11 bases in between. Germline V gene sequence: CDR1 MNHNY, CDR2 SVGAGI (reference sequence). CDR3 residues: CASNERGYNEQFF. CDR3 coding DNA: TGTGCCAGCAACGAGAGGGGTTACAATGAGCAGTTCTTC.

This clone has only one observation. As DNA, the CDR3 is TGTGCCAGTAGTCTCGAAGGGCTAGGGGGAAACACCATATATTTT. Protein product: CASSLEGLGGNTIYF. The chain joins TRBV19 to TRBJ1-3, with no clear D. Trimming cost V 5 bases and J 4 bases, with 15 bases left between them. The CDR3 totals 15 residues. In germline, CDR1 is LNHDA, CDR2 SQIVND (reference sequence).

The chain links TRBV19 to TRBJ2-7; the match to TRBD2 covers 10 bases. CDR3 length: 15 amino acids. Germline values: CDR1 LNHDA, CDR2 SQIVND (reference sequence). The V gene end was trimmed by 6 bases and the J gene end by 2 bases; junction bases not matched to a gene: 7. The CDR3 reads CASRIRTSGPYEQYF. CDR3 sequence (DNA): TGTGCCAGTAGGATTCGGACTAGCGGCCCCTACGAGCAGTACTTC. The full variable domain, in which reference TRBV19 and TRBJ2-7 provide the parts outside the CDR3, is DGGITQSPKYLFRKEGQNVTLSCEQNLNHDAMYWYRQDPGQGLRLIYYSQIVNDFQKGDIAEGYSVSREKKESFPLTVTSAQKNPTAFYLCASRIRTSGPYEQYFGPGTRLTVT.